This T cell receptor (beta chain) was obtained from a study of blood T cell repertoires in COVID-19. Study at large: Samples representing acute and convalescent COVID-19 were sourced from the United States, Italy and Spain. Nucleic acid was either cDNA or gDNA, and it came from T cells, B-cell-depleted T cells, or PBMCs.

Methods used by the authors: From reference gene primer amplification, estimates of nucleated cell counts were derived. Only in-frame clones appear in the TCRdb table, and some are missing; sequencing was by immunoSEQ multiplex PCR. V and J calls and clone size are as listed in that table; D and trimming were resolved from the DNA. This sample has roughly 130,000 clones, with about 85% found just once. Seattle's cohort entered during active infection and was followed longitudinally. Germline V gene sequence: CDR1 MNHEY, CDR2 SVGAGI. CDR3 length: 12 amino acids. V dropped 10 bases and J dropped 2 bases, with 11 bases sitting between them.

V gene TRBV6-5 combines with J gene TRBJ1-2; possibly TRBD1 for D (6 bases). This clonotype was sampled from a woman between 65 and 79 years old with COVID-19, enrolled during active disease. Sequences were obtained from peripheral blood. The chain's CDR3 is CATRTANYGYTF. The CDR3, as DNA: TGTGCCACCAGGACAGCCAACTATGGCTACACCTTC.